The entry that follows covers one T cell receptor (beta chain) sequence. What it binds is not known. Trimming took 4 bases from V and 2 from J, leaving 9 bases between them. Germline lookup yields CDR1 ENHRY and CDR2 SYGVKD. The CDR3 is 13 residues long. This sample is part of a study of shared clonotypes between healthy human individuals. Notes on the study in general: Relative to clonotypes present in all four donors, those not shared had lower generation probabilities.

TCRdb's table, derived via immunoSEQ multiplex PCR, lists solely in-frame clones and lacks some. This sample yields about 2.4 million clones, of which 93% are seen a single time; 0.36% belongs to the top ten. This TCR was recovered from a man aged 18 to 30 in good health. Some clones in this sample may be carry-over from other donors' samples. Sequencing was performed on naive CD4+ T cells from PBMCs. The subset was: CD45RA+ positively selected. The chain employs TRBV10-3 and TRBJ2-7; D gene unclear. The CDR3 spells CAISVQATYEQYF. In DNA, the CDR3 is TGTGCCATCAGTGTGCAGGCAACCTACGAGCAGTACTTC.